The 30 T cell receptor beta chains listed next were all sequenced from one sample in a study of T cell repertoires in cytomegalovirus infection. Their cognate antigens are unknown. TCRdb redid the calling of the reads with MiXCR, one entry per CDR3 protein. Of around 49,000 distinct CDR3 sequences in the sample, about a fifth are singletons; the top ten hold about 25%. The sequenced sample was CD8+ T cells from cultured PBMCs, obtained from culture after CMV antigen stimulation. The receptor set was obtained from a human donor in good health (CMV status not recorded). Some clones in this sample may be carry-over from other donors' samples.

This sequence joins TRBV7-9 and TRBJ1-5; weak D call: TRBD1 (5 bases). Germline CDR1 SEHNR, CDR2 FQNEAQ (reference sequence). V was pared by 3 bases and J by 4 bases, with 10 bases between. The CDR3 contains 14 residues. In DNA form, the CDR3 reads TGTGCCAGCAGCTTGGGGGAGGGAAATCAGCCCCAGCATTTT. It encodes CASSLGEGNQPQHF.

CDR3: CASSRQGMNTEAFF. The CDR3 DNA reads TGTGCCAGCAGCCGACAGGGTATGAACACTGAAGCTTTCTTT. This chain joins TRBV7-9 and TRBJ1-1; 7 bases align to TRBD1. This CDR3 has 14 residues. Losses at the gene ends were 5 bases for V and 0 bases for J; bases not matched to a gene: 3. Germline assignment: CDR1 SEHNR and CDR2 FQNEAQ (reference sequence).

At least ten counts were recorded for this clonotype. This rearrangement joins TRBV10-3 to TRBJ1-1, with 10 bases that match TRBD1. Per the germline V gene, CDR1 is ENHRY and CDR2 is SYGVKD. J lost 4 bases, V lost 0 bases, and 5 bases had no gene match. The CDR3 is 16 amino acids. In DNA, the CDR3 is TGTGCCATCAGTGAGTCAGGGACAGGGGTAGGCACTGAAGCTTTCTTT. Protein: CAISESGTGVGTEAFF.

The CDR3 DNA reads TGTGCCAGCAGGGGCCCCCAGGGGGGGGAGGAGCAGTTCTTC. Its protein product is CASRGPQGGEEQFF. The rearrangement uses TRBV27 and TRBJ2-1, with D perhaps given as TRBD1 or TRBD2 (7 bases each). Deletions cut 6 bases from V and 10 bases from J, with 19 bases between. The CDR3 has 14 residues. Germline CDR1 reads MNHEY; CDR2 reads SMNVEV (reference sequence).

The gene calls are TRBV27 and TRBJ2-1; D not resolved. Deletions cut 4 bases from V and 0 bases from J, with 22 bases between. Per germline, CDR1 MNHEY and CDR2 SMNVEV (reference sequence). This CDR3 contains 19 residues. Here the CDR3 reads CASSSTNQPKRSSYNEQFF. CDR3 DNA: TGTGCCAGCAGTTCAACAAACCAGCCCAAAAGAAGCTCCTACAATGAGCAGTTCTTC.

Sample share makes this clonotype medium-sized. The chain is built from TRBV27 and TRBJ2-1, with D maybe TRBD2 (5 bases). Germline V lookup: CDR1 MNHEY, CDR2 SMNVEV (reference sequence). V lost 3 bases to trimming and J lost 5 bases, with 11 bases between them. This CDR3 is 14 amino acids long. The CDR3 protein is CASSFASRNNEQFF. The CDR3 DNA follows: TGTGCCAGCAGTTTTGCTAGCCGGAACAATGAGCAGTTCTTC.

The chain combines TRBV12-3 or TRBV12-4 with TRBJ1-1, with 7 bases fitting TRBD1. This CDR3 comprises 13 residues. Trimming removed 2 bases from V and 7 bases from J; junction bases left unmatched: 4. CDR3 bases: TGTGCCAGCAGTTTACAGGGGGAGTATGAAGCTTTCTTT. It is translated as CASSLQGEYEAFF.

This rearrangement joins TRBV27 to TRBJ1-1; 10 bases line up with TRBD1. The J segment lost 5 bases and the V segment lost 9 bases, leaving 3 bases of the junction unmatched. The CDR3 spans 12 residues. Germline CDR1 reads MNHEY; CDR2 reads SMNVEV (reference sequence). Here the CDR3 reads CASGQGDTEAFF. CDR3 in DNA: TGTGCCAGTGGACAGGGGGATACTGAAGCTTTCTTT.

J is TRBJ2-1 and V is TRBV24-1; D not certain. The V and J ends lost 4 bases and 3 bases respectively, with 9 bases between them. CDR1 is KGHDR and CDR2 is SFDVKD in the germline V gene. The CDR3 is 14 residues long. CDR3 residues: CATSERDRYNEQFF. The DNA of the CDR3 is TGTGCCACCAGTGAACGAGACCGCTACAATGAGCAGTTCTTC.

This clonotype was found many times. J is TRBJ1-1 and V is TRBV7-7; 12 nucleotides agree with TRBD1. Losses at the gene ends were 5 bases for V and 3 bases for J; bases not matched to a gene: 10. The CDR3 runs 17 residues. The germline CDR1 and CDR2 sequences are SSHAT and FNYEAQ (reference sequence). CDR3 protein: CASSPAGTGGPDTEAFF. The CDR3 DNA reads as TGTGCCAGCAGCCCAGCCGGGACAGGGGGCCCAGACACTGAAGCTTTCTTT.

A few counts support this clonotype. The gene calls are TRBV29-1 and TRBJ1-5; no reliable D call. The V end was cut by 0 bases, the J end by 3 bases, with 18 bases between. This CDR3 spans 17 amino acids. Germline V CDR1 and CDR2: SQVTM, ANQGSEA. The CDR3 sequence: CSVEDLEVERVNQPQHF. DNA for the CDR3: TGCAGCGTTGAAGATCTGGAGGTGGAGAGAGTCAATCAGCCCCAGCATTTT.

This clonotype was detected ten times or more. The V call is TRBV12-3 or TRBV12-4, the J call TRBJ1-1, with 7 bases matching TRBD1. V dropped 5 bases and J dropped 11; count of bases not matched to a gene: 11. The CDR3 runs to 13 residues. Here the CDR3 DNA reads TGTGCCAGCAGTAACCGACAGGGCTCGGGCGCTTTCTTT. Amino acids: CASSNRQGSGAFF.

This clonotype was recorded at least ten times. The V and J genes are TRBV10-2 and TRBJ1-1; perhaps TRBD1 as D (6 bases). This CDR3 region has 15 residues. CDR1 and CDR2 from the germline V gene are WSHSY and SAAADI. V lost 6 bases to trimming and J lost 1 base, with 15 bases between them. This CDR3 is CASSWTGTKNTEAFF. CDR3 coding DNA: TGCGCCAGCAGCTGGACCGGGACAAAGAACACTGAAGCTTTCTTT.

V gene TRBV4-1 combines with J gene TRBJ2-4; 7 bases match TRBD1. The CDR3 sequence is 14 residues long. J lost 13 bases, V lost 4 bases, and 13 bases had no gene match. Germline V gene data show CDR1 as MGHRA and CDR2 as YSYEKL. The CDR3 loop reads CASSPDRAENRQYF. In DNA, the CDR3 is TGCGCCAGCAGCCCCGACAGGGCTGAAAACAGGCAGTACTTC.

This clonotype was counted only a few times. V usage is TRBV4-3 and J usage is TRBJ2-7; 8 nucleotides line up with TRBD2. Germline CDR1 is LGHNA and CDR2 is YSLEER. The CDR3 covers 13 residues. After removal of 3 bases from V and 6 bases from J, the junction contained 4 bases not matched to a gene. CDR3 DNA sequence: TGCGCCAGCAGCCAGTCCGGGAGGGGCGAGCAGTACTTC. This codes for CASSQSGRGEQYF.

This clonotype was counted a few times. As DNA, the CDR3 is TGTGCCAGCAGTAACGGGGATGGGGGACATTCACCCCTCCACTTT. Protein product: CASSNGDGGHSPLHF. The V call is TRBV6-8, the J call TRBJ1-6, with D perhaps matching TRBD1 (5 bases). Trimming stripped 5 bases from V and 8 bases from J, with 16 bases between. This CDR3 spans 15 amino acids. Germline V gene sequence: CDR1 MNHGY, CDR2 SAAAGT.

This clonotype was seen a handful of times. The chain recombines TRBV7-9 with TRBJ1-4, with D unclear. The germline V gene has CDR1 SEHNR and CDR2 FQNEAQ (reference sequence). Trimming stripped 5 bases from V and 4 bases from J, with 11 bases between. The CDR3 has 14 amino acids. CDR3 loop: CASSPSSFNEKLFF. The DNA of the CDR3 is TGTGCCAGCAGCCCTTCGTCCTTTAATGAAAAACTGTTTTTT.

J is TRBJ1-1 and V is TRBV7-9, with 8 nucleotides matching TRBD1. V shed 8 bases, J shed 4 bases, and the junction held 12 bases outside the gene matches. CDR1 and CDR2 from the germline V gene are SEHNR and FQNEAQ (reference sequence). The CDR3 is made up of 15 amino acids. The CDR3 spells CASPGQEWVSTEAFF. The CDR3, as DNA: TGTGCCAGCCCGGGACAGGAGTGGGTGAGCACTGAAGCTTTCTTT. Full variable domain (rest looked up from reference TRBV7-9 and TRBJ1-1): DTGVSQNPRHKITKRGQNVTFRCDPISEHNRLYWYRQTLGQGPEFLTYFQNEAQLEKSRLLSDRFSAERPKGSFSTLEIQRTEQGDSAMYLCASPGQEWVSTEAFFGQGTRLTVV.

This clonotype showed up just a few times. The chain carries TRBV6-2 or TRBV6-3 and TRBJ1-6, with TRBD1 as a possible D gene (5 bases). The CDR3 loop spans 16 amino acids. Germline V gene lookup returns CDR1 MNHEY and CDR2 SVGEGT. Trimming took 6 bases from V and 0 from J, leaving 12 bases between them. The DNA of the CDR3 is TGTGCCAGCAGACGGGACCCGAGCTCCTATAATTCACCCCTCCACTTT. It is translated as CASRRDPSSYNSPLHF.

The chain carries TRBV20-1 and TRBJ2-3; D is possibly TRBD1 (8 bases). The germline V gene has CDR1 DFQATT and CDR2 SNEGSKA (reference sequence). The CDR3 covers 20 residues. Between the trimmed V and J ends, which lost 7 bases and 4 bases, there was a span of 36 bases. The DNA for the CDR3 is TGCAGTGTAAGACGTCCAGATGGACAGGGCATGCGGGGGCCGGCAGATACGCAGTATTTT. This codes for CSVRRPDGQGMRGPADTQYF.

The gene calls are TRBV28 and TRBJ2-7; D may be TRBD1 (5 bases). V lost 7 bases, J lost 6 bases, and 19 bases lay in between. The CDR3 loop spans 14 amino acids. Germline CDR1 and CDR2: MDHEN and SYDVKM. CDR3 amino acids: CASTPSTGTGEQYF. The CDR3 DNA reads TGTGCCAGCACCCCTTCGACCGGTACAGGCGAGCAGTACTTC.

This clonotype was seen ten or more times. The V call is TRBV7-9, the J call TRBJ2-5; D is perhaps TRBD2 (6 bases). CDR1 and CDR2 (germline): SEHNR, FQNEAQ (reference sequence). V lost 4 bases to trimming and J lost 2 bases, with 14 bases between them. The CDR3 is made up of 15 amino acids. The CDR3 protein is CASSSRDFQQETQYF. The CDR3 bases are TGTGCCAGCAGCTCTCGGGACTTCCAACAAGAGACCCAGTACTTC.

V and J are TRBV11-3 and TRBJ2-3; D not certain. V dropped 5 bases and J dropped 6 bases, with 15 bases sitting between them. Germline loops: CDR1 SGHNT, CDR2 YENEEA. The CDR3 is 14 residues long. The CDR3 DNA reads TGTGCCAGCAGCCCTTGGACGGAGTCGGATACGCAGTATTTT. It encodes CASSPWTESDTQYF.

The chain uses TRBV7-9 and TRBJ2-1; the D is unclear. The CDR3 has 13 amino acids. V lost 5 bases and J lost 6, with 11 bases in between. Germline lookup yields CDR1 SEHNR and CDR2 FQNEAQ (reference sequence). DNA for the CDR3: TGTGCCAGCAGCGTCGGATTACCCAATGAGCAGTTCTTC. Translation gives CASSVGLPNEQFF.

V and J are TRBV11-2 and TRBJ1-1; no clear D. Trimming pared 3 bases from V and 1 base from J, leaving 9 bases between. The CDR3 has 14 amino acids. CDR1 is SGHAT and CDR2 is FQNNGV in the germline V gene. As DNA, the CDR3 is TGTGCCAGCAGCTTCGGGAGTACGAACACTGAAGCTTTCTTT. Translated: CASSFGSTNTEAFF.

The rearrangement links TRBV6-5 to TRBJ2-1; D perhaps matches TRBD2 (6 bases). Germline assignment: CDR1 MNHEY and CDR2 SVGAGI. V lost 0 bases to trimming and J lost 7 bases, with 7 bases between them. The CDR3 contains 13 residues. The CDR3 bases are TGTGCCAGCAGTTACTCACGGGGGAATGAGCAGTTCTTC. This encodes CASSYSRGNEQFF.

The chain joins TRBV5-6 to TRBJ2-1; maybe TRBD1 (6 bases). The V end was cut by 4 bases, the J end by 3 bases, with 17 bases between. This CDR3 has 16 amino acids. Per germline, CDR1 SGHDT and CDR2 YYEEEE. The CDR3 region has the DNA TGTGCCAGCAGCCCAGGGGCAGGGGTGAGCTACAATGAGCAGTTCTTC. Its translation: CASSPGAGVSYNEQFF.

This rearrangement joins TRBV12-3 or TRBV12-4 to TRBJ1-5; D is unclear. The CDR3 sequence is 14 residues long. Trimming pared 6 bases from V and 4 bases from J, leaving 13 bases between. The CDR3 coding sequence is TGTGCCAGCAGCTTGGACGGAATAAATCAGCCCCAGCATTTT. Translated: CASSLDGINQPQHF.

The chain employs TRBV28 and TRBJ2-7, with 8 bases that match TRBD1. From germline, CDR1 is MDHEN and CDR2 SYDVKM. The CDR3 runs 15 residues. Trimming took 5 bases from V and 4 from J; bases not matched to a gene: 10. CDR3 coding DNA: TGTGCCAGCAGTCCTCTGACAGGGGTGAGGTACGAGCAGTACTTC. It codes for CASSPLTGVRYEQYF.

The chain combines TRBV12-3 or TRBV12-4 with TRBJ2-1, with D possibly TRBD2 on 5 matching bases. V lost 6 bases, J lost 0 bases, and 6 bases lay in between. The CDR3 sequence is 13 residues long. The CDR3: CASRDFSYNEQFF. DNA of the CDR3: TGTGCCAGCAGGGACTTCTCCTACAATGAGCAGTTCTTC.